These 4 T cell receptor beta chains were sequenced from one sample in a study of blood T cell repertoires in COVID-19. Method: immunoSEQ multiplex PCR; TCRdb's copy keeps in-frame clones and lacks some. This sample yields about 260,000 clones, of which about 90% are seen a single time; 3.7% belongs to the top ten. Source material: peripheral blood. Receptors originate from a woman aged 40 to 50 with acute or convalescent COVID-19.

This chain links TRBV12-3 or TRBV12-4 with TRBJ2-3; D not certain. The germline V and J ends were trimmed by 2 bases and 5 bases, with 8 bases remaining between them. The length of the CDR3 is 13 residues. CDR3 DNA: TGTGCCAGCAGTTTAACCCTAGTAGATACGCAGTATTTT. Its protein is CASSLTLVDTQYF.

The DNA for the CDR3 is TGTGCCAGCAGCTTAACCCGGGACAAGAACACTGAAGCTTTCTTT. Amino acid sequence: CASSLTRDKNTEAFF. The rearrangement uses TRBV7-3 and TRBJ1-1; the D gene is possibly TRBD1 (6 bases). Looked up from germline, CDR1 is SGHTA and CDR2 is FQGTGA. This CDR3 region has 15 residues. The V gene lost 0 bases and the J gene lost 1 base, with 9 bases spanning the gap.

Worth noting for this clone: Other nucleotide sequences in the sample specify the same CDR3. The chain joins TRBV4-1 to TRBJ1-5, with 7 bases aligning to TRBD1. J gave up 2 bases and V 1 base, and 8 bases lay outside the gene matches. This CDR3 has 17 amino acids. Looked up from germline, CDR1 is MGHRA and CDR2 is YSYEKL. CDR3 DNA: TGCGCCAGCAGCCAAGTGGGCGCTGGACAGGGCAATCAGCCCCAGCATTTT. This codes for CASSQVGAGQGNQPQHF.

The chain combines TRBV7-8 with TRBJ1-1; 10 bases agree with TRBD1. J was trimmed by 8 bases and V by 5 bases; bases with no gene match: 2. Germline-derived CDR1 and CDR2 are SGHVS and FQNEAQ. There are 12 residues in the CDR3. This CDR3 is CASSLGQGEAFF. The DNA of the CDR3 is TGTGCCAGCAGCCTGGGACAGGGGGAAGCTTTCTTT. The complete variable domain, with remaining parts taken from reference TRBV7-8 and TRBJ1-1, reads GAGVSQSPRYKVAKRGQDVALRCDPISGHVSLFWYQQALGQGPEFLTYFQNEAQLDKSGLPSDRFFAERPEGSVSTLKIQRTQQEDSAVYLCASSLGQGEAFFGQGTRLTVV.